A single sample gave rise to the 23 T cell receptor beta chains below, sequenced in a study of shared clonotypes between healthy human individuals. Some clones are missing from TCRdb's copy, which holds only in-frame ones; the method was immunoSEQ multiplex PCR. The sample yields under 750,000 clones, over 55% seen once. The specimen sequenced was memory CD4+ T cells sorted from blood. Documented subset: CD45RA-negative fraction. These receptors all come from a woman aged 30 to 39 in good health.

This clone was recorded once. The V call is TRBV27, the J call TRBJ2-7; possible D gene TRBD1, 6 bases. Germline CDR1 is MNHEY and CDR2 is SMNVEV (reference sequence). Trimming removed 9 bases from V and 2 bases from J, with 17 bases in between. The CDR3 spans 14 residues. For the CDR3, the DNA is TGTGCCAGTGCCGGCAGGGGCCGAACCTACGAGCAGTACTTC. Its protein is CASAGRGRTYEQYF.

This clone was detected once. The chain carries TRBV5-4 and TRBJ2-5; TRBD1 agrees at 7 bases. With V trimmed by 0 bases and J by 5 bases, 7 bases remained unmatched. Per the germline V gene, CDR1 is SGHNT and CDR2 is YYREEE (reference sequence). This CDR3 is built from 15 residues. Here the CDR3 DNA reads TGTGCCAGCAGCTTGGGAGTTGACAGGGAGGAGACCCAGTACTTC. Its translation: CASSLGVDREETQYF.

This clone was seen only once. The J gene is TRBJ2-2, the V gene TRBV12-5; D is unclear. V was cut by 2 bases and J by 1 base, with 5 bases left in between. The CDR3 is 14 residues long. Germline-derived CDR1 and CDR2 are LGHNT and FRNRAP. The CDR3 nucleotides are TGTGCTAGTGGTTTGTGGGGGAACACCGGGGAGCTGTTTTTT. Translated, it gives CASGLWGNTGELFF.

CDR3 sequence: CASIAGNDFNEQFF. In nucleotides, the CDR3 is TGTGCCAGCATAGCGGGGAATGATTTCAATGAGCAGTTCTTC. This rearrangement joins TRBV28 to TRBJ2-1; 8 bases fit TRBD2. The CDR3 contains 14 residues. Germline V gene sequence: CDR1 MDHEN, CDR2 SYDVKM. Germline trimming cut 7 bases from V and 6 bases from J; bases unmatched to any gene: 8.

About this clone: One base away lies a much larger clone, so this may be a sequencing read error. The chain uses TRBV28 and TRBJ1-5; 9 nucleotides agree with TRBD1. This CDR3 comprises 14 residues. V dropped 5 bases and J dropped 4; count of bases not matched to a gene: 3. CDR1 and CDR2 from the germline V gene are MDHEN and SYDVKM. Written as DNA, the CDR3 is TGTGCCAGCAGTCCCGGGACAGGGAATCAGCCCCAGCATTTT. Its protein product is CASSPGTGNQPQHF.

V and J are TRBV29-1 and TRBJ1-3; D is unclear. This CDR3 spans 13 amino acids. V lost 7 bases to trimming and J lost 0 bases, with 10 bases between them. In germline, CDR1 is SQVTM, CDR2 ANQGSEA. The DNA of the CDR3 is TGCAGCGCTCCTAACAGCTCTGGAAACACCATATATTTT. Residues: CSAPNSSGNTIYF.

The rearrangement joins TRBV6-6 to TRBJ1-2; a possible D gene is TRBD1 (5 bases). V lost 2 bases and J lost 3, with 13 bases in between. This CDR3 has 15 residues. Germline V CDR1 and CDR2: MNHNY, SVGAGI (reference sequence). CDR3 DNA sequence: TGTGCCAGCAGTTACGGGGGAGCTCAGGACTATGGCTACACCTTC. Translation: CASSYGGAQDYGYTF.

V is TRBV5-6 and J is TRBJ2-7; D gene uncertain. This CDR3 is 12 amino acids long. The germline V gene has CDR1 SGHDT and CDR2 YYEEEE. V was clipped by 3 bases and J by 4 bases, with 8 bases between them. The CDR3 reads CASSSVGYEQYF. CDR3 DNA sequence: TGTGCCAGCAGCTCAGTGGGATACGAGCAGTACTTC.

This chain uses TRBV11-2 with TRBJ2-7, with TRBD2 matching over 14 bases. This CDR3 contains 16 residues. After removal of 0 bases from V and 2 bases from J, the junction contained 0 bases not matched to a gene. CDR1 is SGHAT and CDR2 is FQNNGV in the germline V gene. The CDR3 protein is CASSLEGLAGAYEQYF. Here the CDR3 DNA reads TGTGCCAGCAGCTTAGAGGGACTAGCGGGAGCCTACGAGCAGTACTTC.

The CDR3 spells CASSYGTSTGDGYTF. Here the CDR3 DNA reads TGCGCCAGCAGCTACGGGACATCCACCGGGGATGGCTACACCTTC. The V and J genes are TRBV5-1 and TRBJ1-2; D is possibly TRBD1 (6 bases). The germline CDR1 and CDR2 sequences are SGHRS and YFSETQ. V shed 3 bases and J shed 6 bases, with 18 bases lying between them. The CDR3 totals 15 residues.

The sample holds a few counts of this clone. This sequence may be a read error, since a much larger clone differs from it by one base. The same CDR3 can be traced to other DNA sequences in this sample. The chain has TRBV11-2 and TRBJ1-5; D gene unclear. The V gene's germline CDR1 is SGHAT and CDR2 FQNNGV. V lost 0 bases, J lost 6 bases, and 3 bases lay in between. The CDR3 has 12 amino acids. CDR3 region: CASSLEGQPQHF. The CDR3 region has the DNA TGTGCCAGCAGCTTAGAGGGTCAGCCCCAGCATTTT.

This clone was detected a few times. The chain has TRBV18 and TRBJ2-7; 10 bases are shared with TRBD1. The CDR3 has 15 residues. Germline V CDR1 and CDR2: KGHSH, LQKENI. V shed 4 bases and J 4 bases; nucleotides not matched to a gene: 7. The CDR3: CASSQAGTGEYEQYF. The CDR3 DNA is TGTGCCAGCTCACAAGCCGGGACAGGGGAGTACGAGCAGTACTTC.

In DNA, the CDR3 is TGTGCCAGCAGTGGCGGGAGGGTTAATGAGCAGTTCTTC. This codes for CASSGGRVNEQFF. The genes are TRBV2 and TRBJ2-1, with 9 bases matching TRBD2. V dropped 4 bases and J dropped 7; count of bases not matched to a gene: 2. Per germline, CDR1 SNHLY and CDR2 FYNNEI. This CDR3 has 13 residues.

J is TRBJ2-5 and V is TRBV5-6; D is possibly TRBD1 (5 bases). Trimming pared 4 bases from V and 4 bases from J, leaving 11 bases between. This CDR3 spans 13 amino acids. Germline values: CDR1 SGHDT, CDR2 YYEEEE. The CDR3 reads CASSQGWGETQYF. The CDR3 bases are TGTGCCAGCAGCCAGGGTTGGGGAGAGACCCAGTACTTC. The full variable domain, completed using reference TRBV5-6 and TRBJ2-5, is DAGVTQSPTHLIKTRGQQVTLRCSPKSGHDTVSWYQQALGQGPQFIFQYYEEEERQRGNFPDRFSGHQFPNYSSELNVNALLLGDSALYLCASSQGWGETQYFGPGTRLLVL.

This clone was observed a few times. V and J are TRBV5-1 and TRBJ2-7, with D unresolved. The germline V and J ends were trimmed by 4 bases and 1 base, with 12 bases remaining between them. CDR3 length: 14 residues. Looked up from germline, CDR1 is SGHRS and CDR2 is YFSETQ. The chain's CDR3 is CASSEGNESYEQYF. The CDR3 DNA reads TGCGCCAGCAGCGAAGGTAATGAATCCTACGAGCAGTACTTC.

The table lists this clone with a few counts. The V and J genes are TRBV6-1 and TRBJ1-1; D is possibly TRBD1 (6 bases). The CDR3 runs to 15 residues. Germline values: CDR1 MNHNS, CDR2 SASEGT. The ends were cut back, 8 bases at V and 1 base at J, with 17 bases in the middle. The CDR3 DNA reads as TGTGCCAGCTGGGGGGGCGCAGACGGGAACACTGAAGCTTTCTTT. Translated, it gives CASWGGADGNTEAFF.

The chain joins TRBV7-9 to TRBJ2-3; D uncertain. CDR1 SEHNR and CDR2 FQNEAQ come from the germline V gene (reference sequence). CDR3 length: 14 residues. The V end lost 4 bases, the J end lost 6 bases, and 14 bases lay between the germline ends. CDR3 sequence (DNA): TGTGCCAGCAGCTCTGGGCTCGGAAGGGATACGCAGTATTTT. It translates to CASSSGLGRDTQYF.

For this clone: The sample carries other DNA sequences with the same CDR3. The DNA of the CDR3 is TGTGCCAGCAGTGAGTTAGCGGCCTACAATGAGCAGTTCTTC. Translating gives CASSELAAYNEQFF. The chain uses TRBV2 and TRBJ2-1, with D perhaps TRBD2 (6 bases). The ends were cut back, 3 bases at V and 2 bases at J, with 8 bases in the middle. There are 14 residues in the CDR3. The germline V gene has CDR1 SNHLY and CDR2 FYNNEI.

The genes are TRBV11-3 and TRBJ2-2; no definite D call. Germline CDR1 is SGHNT and CDR2 is YENEEA. The length of the CDR3 is 16 residues. Deletions cut 6 bases from V and 3 bases from J, with 17 bases between. Written as DNA, the CDR3 is TGTGCCAGCAGTTATCAGGACGCCGCTGACACCGGGGAGCTGTTTTTT. This translates into CASSYQDAADTGELFF.

This chain uses TRBV19 with TRBJ2-7; D tentatively fits TRBD1 or TRBD2 (7 bases each). V was cut by 6 bases and J by 5 bases, with 26 bases left in between. CDR3 length: 17 residues. Germline V lookup: CDR1 LNHDA, CDR2 SQIVND (reference sequence). CDR3 DNA: TGTGCCAGTAGAGTGCAGGGGGGAGCGGGGACCCACCACGAGCAGTACTTC. Translated: CASRVQGGAGTHHEQYF.

Concerning this clone itself: The identical CDR3 is also encoded by other nucleotide sequences in the sample. The chain uses TRBV5-1 and TRBJ2-3, with D uncertain. The germline gives CDR1 SGHRS, CDR2 YFSETQ. This CDR3 contains 12 residues. Trimming shortened V by 4 bases and J by 3 bases, and 6 bases separated the two germline ends. CDR3 in DNA: TGCGCCAGCAGCCTGAATACAGATACGCAGTATTTT. It translates to CASSLNTDTQYF.

This clone was seen once. The V gene is TRBV28, the J gene TRBJ2-5; D is unresolved. The DNA end favors TRBJ2-7, so the J call may be wrong. CDR3 length: 13 amino acids. Germline CDR1 MDHEN, CDR2 SYDVKM. CDR3 in DNA: TGTGCCAGCAGTTTTAGGGTTCTTAGCGAGCAGTACTTC. Translating gives CASSFRVLSEQYF.

This clone was picked up a small number of times. The V gene is TRBV6-5, the J gene TRBJ1-4, with D maybe TRBD1 (5 bases). The CDR3 loop spans 16 amino acids. The V gene lost 4 bases and the J gene lost 2 bases, with 14 bases spanning the gap. Germline lookup yields CDR1 MNHEY and CDR2 SVGAGI. This CDR3 is CASSSRLGQTNEKLFF. CDR3 coding DNA: TGTGCCAGCAGTTCTAGGTTGGGGCAGACTAATGAAAAACTGTTTTTT.